The T cell receptor (beta chain) under discussion was sequenced for a study of blood T cell repertoires in COVID-19. Study context: Some COVID-19 samples were acute and others convalescent; all came from the United States, Italy and Spain. Sample material is recorded as cDNA or gDNA derived from T cells, B-cell-depleted T cells, or PBMCs.

V was shortened by 4 bases and J by 4 bases, with 14 bases between the two germline ends. The CDR3 covers 14 residues. CDR1 and CDR2 from the germline V gene are SNHLY and FYNNEI. Original methodology: Estimation of nucleated cell counts relied on the amplification of reference gene primers. Generated by immunoSEQ multiplex PCR, the TCRdb table keeps only in-frame clones and is missing some. V, J and clone size are those of that table, while D and trimming were read from the DNA. The sample shows more than 90,000 clones, roughly nine tenths of them seen only once. This clone was counted a single time.

The chain uses TRBV2 and TRBJ2-7; possibly TRBD1 for D (6 bases). This clonotype originated in a man between 65 and 80 years old who had recovered from COVID-19. The sequencing input was peripheral blood. The CDR3 is CASSVYRARYEQYF. Here the CDR3 DNA reads TGTGCCAGCAGTGTATACAGGGCCCGTTACGAGCAGTACTTC.